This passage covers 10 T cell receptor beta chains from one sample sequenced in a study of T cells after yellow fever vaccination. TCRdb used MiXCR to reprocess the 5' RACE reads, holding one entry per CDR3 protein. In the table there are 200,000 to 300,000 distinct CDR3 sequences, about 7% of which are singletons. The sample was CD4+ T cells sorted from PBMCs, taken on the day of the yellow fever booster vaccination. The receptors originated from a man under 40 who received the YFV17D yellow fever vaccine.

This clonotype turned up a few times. The CDR3 sequence: CASKSWRSYNEQFF. The DNA of the CDR3 is TGTGCCAGCAAGTCCTGGAGGTCCTACAATGAGCAGTTCTTC. The V call is TRBV2, the J call TRBJ2-1; D may be TRBD2 (5 bases). V lost 7 bases and J lost 1, with 11 bases in between. CDR3 size: 14 residues. Germline V CDR1 and CDR2: SNHLY, FYNNEI.

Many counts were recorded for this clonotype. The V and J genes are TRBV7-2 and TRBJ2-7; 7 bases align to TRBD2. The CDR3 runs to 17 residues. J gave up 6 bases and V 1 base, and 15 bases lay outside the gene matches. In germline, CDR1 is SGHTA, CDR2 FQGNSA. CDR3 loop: CASSLVVRESVVGEQYF. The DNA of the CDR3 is TGTGCCAGCAGCTTAGTCGTGCGGGAGTCTGTGGTTGGCGAGCAGTACTTC.

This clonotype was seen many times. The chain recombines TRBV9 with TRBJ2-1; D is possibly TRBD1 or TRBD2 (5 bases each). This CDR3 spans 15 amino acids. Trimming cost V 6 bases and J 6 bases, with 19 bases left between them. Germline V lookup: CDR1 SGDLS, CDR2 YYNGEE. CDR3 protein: CASNRMGELGNEQFF. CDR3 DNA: TGTGCCAGCAACCGAATGGGGGAGCTGGGCAATGAGCAGTTCTTC. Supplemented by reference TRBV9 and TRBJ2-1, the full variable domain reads DSGVTQTPKHLITATGQRVTLRCSPRSGDLSVYWYQQSLDQGLQFLIQYYNGEERAKGNILERFSAQQFPDLHSELNLSSLELGDSALYFCASNRMGELGNEQFFGPGTRLTVL.

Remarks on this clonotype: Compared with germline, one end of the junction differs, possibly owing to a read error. Written as DNA, the CDR3 is TGTGCCAGCAGCCCAGACCGGACGGGCTACAATAAGCAGTTCTTC. This sequence encodes CASSPDRTGYNKQFF. This chain joins TRBV7-8 and TRBJ2-1; D is uncertain. The CDR3 is made up of 15 amino acids. Looked up from germline, CDR1 is SGHVS and CDR2 is FQNEAQ.

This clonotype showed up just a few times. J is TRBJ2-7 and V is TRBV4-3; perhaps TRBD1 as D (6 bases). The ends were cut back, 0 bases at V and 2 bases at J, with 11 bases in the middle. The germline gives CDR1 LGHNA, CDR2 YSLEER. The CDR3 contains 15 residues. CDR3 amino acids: CASSQDRGSPYEQYF. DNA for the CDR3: TGCGCCAGCAGCCAAGACAGGGGATCTCCCTACGAGCAGTACTTC.

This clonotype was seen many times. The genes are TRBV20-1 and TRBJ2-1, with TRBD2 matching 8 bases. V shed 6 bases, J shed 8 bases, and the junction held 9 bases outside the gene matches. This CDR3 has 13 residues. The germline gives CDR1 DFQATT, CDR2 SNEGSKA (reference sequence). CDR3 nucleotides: TGCAGTGCCCCGCTTATAGCGGGACATGAGCAGTTCTTC. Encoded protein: CSAPLIAGHEQFF.

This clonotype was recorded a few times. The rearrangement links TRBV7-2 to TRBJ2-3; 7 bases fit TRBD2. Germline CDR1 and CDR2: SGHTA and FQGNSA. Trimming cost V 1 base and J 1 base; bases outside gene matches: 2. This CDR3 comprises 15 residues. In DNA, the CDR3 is TGTGCCAGCAGCTTAGTTACTAGCGGCACAGATACGCAGTATTTT. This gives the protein CASSLVTSGTDTQYF.

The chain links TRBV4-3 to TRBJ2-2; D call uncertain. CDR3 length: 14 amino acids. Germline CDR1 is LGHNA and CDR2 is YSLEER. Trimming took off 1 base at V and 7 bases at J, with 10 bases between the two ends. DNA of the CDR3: TGCGCCAGCAGCCAAGCCCACTTCGTCGGGGAGCTGTTTTTT. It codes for CASSQAHFVGELFF.

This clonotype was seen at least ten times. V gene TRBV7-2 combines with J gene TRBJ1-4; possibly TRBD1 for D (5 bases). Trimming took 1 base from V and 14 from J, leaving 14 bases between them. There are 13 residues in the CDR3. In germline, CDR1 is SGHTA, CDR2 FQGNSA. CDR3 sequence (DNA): TGTGCCAGCAGCTTAGGGACGGGACGGTTTCTGTTTTTT. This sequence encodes CASSLGTGRFLFF. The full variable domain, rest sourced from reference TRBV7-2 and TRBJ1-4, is GAGVSQSPSNKVTEKGKDVELRCDPISGHTALYWYRQSLGQGLEFLIYFQGNSAPDKSGLPSDRFSAERTGGSVSTLTIQRTQQEDSAVYLCASSLGTGRFLFFGSGTQLSVL.

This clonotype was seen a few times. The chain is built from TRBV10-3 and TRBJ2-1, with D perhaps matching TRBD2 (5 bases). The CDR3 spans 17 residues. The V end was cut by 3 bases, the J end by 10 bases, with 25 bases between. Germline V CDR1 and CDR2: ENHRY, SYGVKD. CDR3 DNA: TGTGCCATCAGTGACCCTACTCGGGGAGTACTCCCCGGGGAGCAGTTCTTC. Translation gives CAISDPTRGVLPGEQFF.